Listed below are T cell receptor beta chains from one sample, sequenced in a study of metastatic and nonmetastatic thyroid tumors. TCRdb re-called the PCR reads via MiXCR. The top ten clones hold around 8% of a sample with about 15,000 clones, roughly 24% of them seen once. Sequencing was done on a sample of tumor tissue. These receptors all stem from a female donor with papillary thyroid cancer or a benign thyroid nodule (not recorded which). Some clones in this sample may be carry-over from other donors' samples. The CDR3 runs from the conserved cysteine through the conserved F or W. Fields, in order: D gene, V gene, clone size, J gene, CDR3 DNA, CDR3 protein. The D gene is left open where the match is weak. Size values are once, few and many counts, or a class for expanded clones, and some rows have none.

TRBD1	TRBV19	few	TRBJ1-5	TGTGCCAGTAGTCATACAGGGGTGGGCTATCAGCCCCAGCATTTT	CASSHTGVGYQPQHF
-	TRBV2	medium-sized	TRBJ1-1	TGTGCCAGCAGTGAAGCGCTTCCGGGGAGGAACACTGAAGCTTTCTTT	CASSEALPGRNTEAFF
TRBD2	TRBV20-1	-	TRBJ2-1	TGCAGTGCTATTAGCGGGGGCCTGGAGAATGAGCAGTTCTTC	CSAISGGLENEQFF
TRBD2	TRBV12-3/TRBV12-4	few	TRBJ2-5	TGTGCCAGCAGCCCAAGAGGCGGGAGGGCGGCCCAGTACTTC	CASSPRGGRAAQYF
-	TRBV7-2	once	TRBJ1-5	TGTGCCAGCAGCTTAGAGGTGGGCAGCCTGGGGACCCAGCATTTT	CASSLEVGSLGTQHF
TRBD1	TRBV20-1	-	TRBJ2-2	TGCAGTGCGCCCGGACAGGGGTCAGACACCGGGGAGCTGTTTTTT	CSAPGQGSDTGELFF
-	TRBV4-1	many	TRBJ2-4	TGCGCCAGCAGCCACCGGGACACACAAAACATTCAGTACTTC	CASSHRDTQNIQYF
TRBD1	TRBV6-1	few	TRBJ1-1	TGTGCCAGCAGTGGATACAGGGGGGGGACTGAAGCTTTCTTT	CASSGYRGGTEAFF
-	TRBV28	few	TRBJ2-1	TGTGCCAGCAGTCTCCTAGATACTGAGCAGTCTTTC	CASSLLDTEQSF
-	TRBV6-1	few	TRBJ2-7	TGTGCCAGCGCAGGAGGAACGGACACCCCCTACGAGCAGTACTTC	CASAGGTDTPYEQYF
-	TRBV28	few	TRBJ2-6	TGTGCCACGCTGAGCCGAGGAAGCTCTGGGGCCAACGTCCTGACTTTC	CATLSRGSSGANVLTF
-	TRBV13	many	TRBJ1-6	TGTGCCAGCAGCTTACGTGGACGGTGGGATCCTAATAATTCACCCCTCCACTTT	CASSLRGRWDPNNSPLHF
-	TRBV6-4	many	TRBJ2-2	TGTGCCAGCAGAAGGACGGGGGACACTTTGGAGCTGTTTTTT	CASRRTGDTLELFF
-	TRBV18	once	TRBJ2-3	TGTGCCAGCTCATCGGGGACCGGGGGCCTACGCACAGATACGCAGTATTTT	CASSSGTGGLRTDTQYF
TRBD1	TRBV5-1	medium-sized	TRBJ2-1	TGCGCCAGCAGCTTGGGCGCCCTGGCCAGGGGGCAAAATGAGCAGTTCTTC	CASSLGALARGQNEQFF
TRBD1	TRBV4-2	many	TRBJ2-1	TGTGCCAGCAGCCAAGAAGCGAACAGGGGTAGCAATGAGCAGTTCTTC	CASSQEANRGSNEQFF
TRBD1	TRBV19	few	TRBJ1-4	TGTGCCAGTAGTATGAACAGGGGGTTTAATGAAAAACTGTTTTTT	CASSMNRGFNEKLFF
TRBD2	TRBV19	many	TRBJ2-2	TGTGCCAGTAGTATTTATGGTAGCGGGATTTCCGGGGAGCTGTTTTTT	CASSIYGSGISGELFF
-	TRBV7-9	-	TRBJ2-2	TGTGCCAGCAGCGTTAGCGGTGTTAACACCGGGGAGCTGTTTTTT	CASSVSGVNTGELFF
-	TRBV6-5	few	TRBJ2-7	TGTGCCAGCAGTTACTCGAAGATCCCCTACGAGCAGTACTTC	CASSYSKIPYEQYF
TRBD1	TRBV7-4	medium-sized	TRBJ2-1	TGTGCCAGCAGCCCAGGGCGACAGGGGCGCCTTTACAATGAGCAGTTCTTC	CASSPGRQGRLYNEQFF
TRBD1	TRBV6-2/TRBV6-3	-	TRBJ1-1	TGTGCCAGTAGTTTGACCTTCGACAGGGGGCAGGACACTGAAGCTTTCTTT	CASSLTFDRGQDTEAFF
TRBD1	TRBV11-2	-	TRBJ1-1	TGTGCCAGCAGCTTAGGTCGCCTACAGGGGATGAACACTGAAGCTTTCTTT	CASSLGRLQGMNTEAFF
-	TRBV28	-	TRBJ1-2	TGTGCCAGCAGTAGTACAGGGTTAAACTATGGCTACACCTTC	CASSSTGLNYGYTF
TRBD1	TRBV6-2/TRBV6-3	few	TRBJ2-3	TGTGCCAGCAGACGGGACAGGGCAGATACGCAGTATTTT	CASRRDRADTQYF